The entry that follows covers one TCR beta chain sequence. What it binds is unknown. These data are taken from a study of tumor and adjacent non-tumor tissue in lung cancer. The overall study: On average, productive TCRbeta reads reached some 4.4 million per sample. Study-wide points: Tumor TCR diversity, when higher, was linked to shorter survival.

The template was RNA from unsorted bulk tissue. The CDR3 has 15 residues. Unmatched junction bases numbered 10, after V lost 6 bases and J lost 9 bases. The germline V gene has CDR1 SGHAT and CDR2 FQNNGV. The library came from three nested PCR rounds adapted from ARM-PCR protocols. One entry per CDR3 protein, called by TCRdb with MiXCR from the multiplex PCR reads. The table has about 110,000 distinct CDR3 sequences, roughly 73% seen once. Sequencing used lung tumor tissue. This TCR derives from a woman aged 60-75 years with non-small cell lung cancer. The chain is built from TRBV11-2 and TRBJ2-7; TRBD2 agrees at 14 bases. Here the CDR3 DNA reads TGTGCCAGCAGATACGGGACTAGCGGGAGCTACAGGCAGTACTTC. It translates to CASRYGTSGSYRQYF.